This TCR beta chain comes out of a study of T-cell memory formation after mild COVID-19. Many counts were recorded for this clonotype. An end of the junction does not agree with germline; a read error may underlie this. MiXCR was run by TCRdb on the 5' RACE reads, yielding one entry per CDR3 protein. The sample records over 450,000 distinct CDR3 sequences, around 21% being singletons. This receptor was identified in an adult woman who had mild COVID-19 (a few samples of this study predate the infection). Cell type and time point are not known. Material for sequencing was PBMCs or a T cell subset sorted from them (not recorded which).

CDR3 sequence reads: CASSPTGNAGELFF. The DNA of the CDR3 is TGTGCCAGCAGTCCGACAGGGAACGCCGGGGAGCTGTTTTTT. The rearrangement links TRBV12-3 or TRBV12-4 to TRBJ2-2; 7 bases fit TRBD1. This CDR3 comprises 14 residues.